This T cell receptor (beta chain) was identified during a study of shared clonotypes between healthy human individuals. Profiled with immunoSEQ multiplex PCR; TCRdb holds only in-frame clones, not every one. Of about 470,000 clones in the sample, 70% to 80% were seen once. As regards this clone: Antigen: not known.

Study results and limitations: Clonotype sharing across donors was expected to vary with sequencing depth.

This TCR derives from a middle-aged woman in good health. Some clones in this sample may be carry-over from other donors' samples. The sample consisted of PBMCs.

The CDR3 DNA reads TGCAGTGCTAGACCGGAGGAGGCCCAGTACTTC. Its translation is CSARPEEAQYF. The V and J genes are TRBV20-1 and TRBJ2-5; tentatively, D is TRBD2 (5 bases). CDR1 is DFQATT, CDR2 SNEGSKA, per germline (reference sequence). The CDR3 runs to 11 residues. Trimming removed 2 bases at V and 9 bases at J, with 10 bases between.